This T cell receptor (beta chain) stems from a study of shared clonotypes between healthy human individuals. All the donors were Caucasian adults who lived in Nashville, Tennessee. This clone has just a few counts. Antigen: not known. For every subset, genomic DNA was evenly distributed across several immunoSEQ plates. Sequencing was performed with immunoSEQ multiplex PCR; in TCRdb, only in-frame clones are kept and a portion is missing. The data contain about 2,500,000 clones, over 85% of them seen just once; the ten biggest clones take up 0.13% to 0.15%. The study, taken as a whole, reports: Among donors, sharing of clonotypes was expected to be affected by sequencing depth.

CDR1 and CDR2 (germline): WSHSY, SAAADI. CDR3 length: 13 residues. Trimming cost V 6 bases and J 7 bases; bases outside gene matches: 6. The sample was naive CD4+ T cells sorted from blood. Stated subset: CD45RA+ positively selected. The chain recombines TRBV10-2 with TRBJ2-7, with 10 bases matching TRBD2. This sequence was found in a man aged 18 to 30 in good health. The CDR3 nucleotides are TGCGCCAGCAGCCTAGCGGGAGTTAGGGAGCAGTACTTC. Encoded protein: CASSLAGVREQYF.